Each of the 27 T cell receptor beta chains below was sequenced from the same sample in a study of identical twins (dated by TCRdb to the mid-2010s). The library was prepared using 5' RACE. The reads were generated on an Illumina HiSeq 2000. The raw public data were reprocessed by TCRdb itself: fastp quality trimming at Q25, MiXCR clonotype calling, in-frame beta chains only. Every distinct CDR3 protein forms one entry, paired with its most common genes and DNA. The sample table shows roughly 710,000 distinct CDR3 sequences, and 6.1% are seen once. The biggest ten clones account for around 1.7% of the sample. Sequenced sample: naive T cells sorted from blood. This specimen's cell subset or site label, per the study, means: cells isolated with a human naive T-cell isolation kit. Receptors were obtained from a man aged 18 to 29 in good health.

In this sample, this clonotype turned up many times. The chain carries TRBV12-3 or TRBV12-4 and TRBJ1-6, with D possibly matching TRBD1 (5 bases). V lost 5 bases and J 0 bases, leaving 14 bases between the germline ends. The CDR3 length is 17 residues. The CDR3 region is CASSPGQLSSYNSPLHF. CDR3 DNA sequence: TGTGCCAGCAGTCCTGGACAACTGAGCTCCTATAATTCACCCCTCCACTTT.

The V gene is TRBV30, the J gene TRBJ2-3; no reliable D call. The CDR3 extends over 11 amino acids. Germline CDR1 is GTSNPN and CDR2 is SVGIG (reference sequence). Trimming left V 2 bases short and J 5 bases short, with 5 bases between. CDR3 in DNA: TGTGCCTGGAGTCGGTTAGATACGCAGTATTTT. It is translated as CAWSRLDTQYF.

V and J are TRBV3-1 and TRBJ2-1; D possibly uses TRBD1 or TRBD2 (5 bases each). CDR1 is LGHDT and CDR2 is YNNKEL in the germline V gene (reference sequence). The V and J ends lost 7 bases and 6 bases respectively, with 16 bases between them. This CDR3 has 14 amino acids. The CDR3 is CASTRDPRPNEQFF. As DNA, the CDR3 is TGTGCCAGCACCCGGGACCCCCGACCCAATGAGCAGTTCTTC.

The chain carries TRBV7-9 and TRBJ1-5; D uncertain. This CDR3 contains 12 residues. CDR1 SEHNR and CDR2 FQNEAQ come from the germline V gene (reference sequence). Trimming removed 2 bases at V and 7 bases at J, with 6 bases between. The CDR3 bases are TGTGCCAGCAGCTTACCGGCCCAGCCCCAGCATTTT. Translated, it gives CASSLPAQPQHF. The full variable domain, completed using reference TRBV7-9 and TRBJ1-5, is DTGVSQNPRHKITKRGQNVTFRCDPISEHNRLYWYRQTLGQGPEFLTYFQNEAQLEKSRLLSDRFSAERPKGSFSTLEIQRTEQGDSAMYLCASSLPAQPQHFGDGTRLSIL.

V is TRBV18 and J is TRBJ1-4, with D maybe TRBD1 (6 bases). Looked up from germline, CDR1 is KGHSH and CDR2 is LQKENI. Trimming took 4 bases from V and 0 from J, leaving 12 bases between them. This CDR3 has 16 residues. Here the CDR3 reads CASSLDRVTTNEKLFF. CDR3 nucleotide sequence: TGTGCCAGCTCACTGGACAGAGTTACAACTAATGAAAAACTGTTTTTT.

This rearrangement joins TRBV7-2 to TRBJ1-4; 7 bases fit TRBD1. The V segment lost 6 bases and the J segment 5 bases; nucleotides outside the gene matches: 6. This CDR3 has 14 residues. Germline lookup yields CDR1 SGHTA and CDR2 FQGNSA. Written as DNA, the CDR3 is TGTGCCAGCAGTCAGGACAGGCGCAATGAAAAACTGTTTTTT. This encodes CASSQDRRNEKLFF. Looking up the rest from reference TRBV7-2 and TRBJ1-4 gives the full variable domain: GAGVSQSPSNKVTEKGKDVELRCDPISGHTALYWYRQSLGQGLEFLIYFQGNSAPDKSGLPSDRFSAERTGGSVSTLTIQRTQQEDSAVYLCASSQDRRNEKLFFGSGTQLSVL.

This clonotype was detected ten times or more. The genes are TRBV7-9 and TRBJ2-7, with D perhaps TRBD1 (6 bases). The CDR3 spans 13 residues. The germline gives CDR1 SEHNR, CDR2 FQNEAQ (reference sequence). V shed 5 bases and J shed 5 bases, with 13 bases lying between them. CDR3 DNA sequence: TGTGCCAGCAGCGACCGGGACACAAACGAGCAGTACGTC. Its protein product is CASSDRDTNEQYV.

In its sample, this clonotype was seen a few times. The V and J genes are TRBV6-2 or TRBV6-3 and TRBJ2-2; 8 bases align to TRBD1. CDR3 length: 15 amino acids. Germline V lookup: CDR1 MNHEY, CDR2 SVGEGT. J gave up 2 bases and V 8 bases, and 7 bases lay outside the gene matches. The CDR3 is CASVGTGPNTGELFF. In DNA, the CDR3 is TGTGCCAGCGTCGGGACAGGACCAAACACCGGGGAGCTGTTTTTT.

The sample holds a few counts of this clonotype. The CDR3 protein is CASSTTSGGGEKTQYF. The CDR3 DNA reads as TGTGCCAGCAGCACAACTAGCGGGGGAGGGGAAAAGACCCAGTACTTC. The chain is built from TRBV13 and TRBJ2-5; TRBD2 aligns across 11 bases. Germline lookup yields CDR1 PRHDT and CDR2 FYEKMQ (reference sequence). V was clipped by 5 bases and J by 6 bases; unmatched bases: 11. CDR3 size: 16 residues. Full variable domain (outside the CDR3, taken from reference TRBV13 and TRBJ2-5): AAGVIQSPRHLIKEKRETATLKCYPIPRHDTVYWYQQGPGQDPQFLISFYEKMQSDKGSIPDRFSAQQFSDYHSELNMSSLELGDSALYFCASSTTSGGGEKTQYFGPGTRLLVL.

The rearrangement links TRBV7-2 to TRBJ2-3, with 8 bases that match TRBD2. The CDR3 spans 17 residues. Germline CDR1 is SGHTA and CDR2 is FQGNSA. Losses at the gene ends were 1 base for V and 6 bases for J; bases not matched to a gene: 12. The CDR3 nucleotides are TGTGCCAGCAGCTTAGTGGGCGGCGCGGGAGGTTGGGATACGCAGTATTTT. Amino acids: CASSLVGGAGGWDTQYF.

This clonotype was seen many times. The gene calls are TRBV12-3 or TRBV12-4 and TRBJ2-5, with D perhaps matching TRBD1 (5 bases). This CDR3 comprises 13 residues. V was shortened by 6 bases and J by 6 bases, with 14 bases between the two germline ends. CDR3 bases: TGTGCCAGCAGGTCCAGGGATAAGAAGACCCAGTACTTC. Amino acids: CASRSRDKKTQYF.

The sample holds many counts of this clonotype. V usage is TRBV6-5 and J usage is TRBJ2-2; TRBD1 matches 8 bases. Looked up from germline, CDR1 is MNHEY and CDR2 is SVGAGI. The trim removed 3 bases at V and 3 bases at J, leaving 15 bases unmatched. The CDR3 has 19 residues. CDR3 sequence: CASSYSGVGTGPYTGELFF. CDR3 DNA sequence: TGTGCCAGCAGTTATAGTGGTGTTGGGACAGGCCCGTACACCGGGGAGCTGTTTTTT.

This clonotype came up a few times. This chain joins TRBV5-1 and TRBJ2-7; the D gene is possibly TRBD1 (5 bases). This CDR3 has 15 residues. Trimming removed 3 bases at V and 1 base at J, with 14 bases between. CDR1 and CDR2 from the germline V gene are SGHRS and YFSETQ. CDR3 sequence (DNA): TGCGCCAGCAGCTCTCTCCCAGGGCTGTCCTACGAGCAGTACGTC. This sequence encodes CASSSLPGLSYEQYV.

This clonotype came up a few times. The rearrangement uses TRBV30 and TRBJ1-2; unclear D gene. CDR1 is GTSNPN, CDR2 SVGIG, per germline (reference sequence). The V gene lost 1 base and the J gene lost 6 bases, with 6 bases spanning the gap. The CDR3 covers 11 residues. CDR3 loop: CAWSEIHGYTF. The CDR3 DNA is TGTGCCTGGAGTGAAATTCATGGCTACACCTTC.

This clonotype appeared a few times. J is TRBJ1-1 and V is TRBV27; D uncertain. V lost 4 bases, J lost 11 bases, and 17 bases lay in between. Germline V gene sequence: CDR1 MNHEY, CDR2 SMNVEV (reference sequence). The CDR3 runs to 13 residues. CDR3 sequence: CASSYGRANVAFF. CDR3 nucleotide sequence: TGTGCCAGCAGTTATGGTCGTGCGAACGTTGCTTTCTTT.

This clonotype was seen ten or more times. The rearrangement uses TRBV20-1 and TRBJ1-4, with 8 bases aligning to TRBD1. The CDR3 spans 15 residues. V gave up 0 bases and J gave up 7 bases; unmatched junction bases: 7. Germline V lookup: CDR1 DFQATT, CDR2 SNEGSKA (reference sequence). Written as DNA, the CDR3 is TGCAGTGCTAGAGACTACCGACAGGGGAGTGAAAAACTGTTTTTT. It codes for CSARDYRQGSEKLFF.

This clonotype was counted a few times. The chain is built from TRBV9 and TRBJ2-1, with 12 bases that match TRBD2. The CDR3 covers 15 residues. Trimming at V came to 5 bases and at J to 4 bases, leaving 4 bases not matched to a gene. CDR1 and CDR2 (germline): SGDLS, YYNGEE. The CDR3 loop reads CASSGTSGLYNEQFF. The CDR3 DNA is TGTGCCAGCAGTGGGACTAGCGGGCTGTACAATGAGCAGTTCTTC.

This clonotype was seen a handful of times. The chain combines TRBV3-1 with TRBJ1-1; D is ambiguous. V was shortened by 4 bases and J by 2 bases, with 8 bases between the two germline ends. Germline V CDR1 and CDR2: LGHDT, YNNKEL (reference sequence). CDR3 length equals 13 residues. CDR3 sequence: CASSPPDNTEAFF. The CDR3 nucleotides read TGTGCCAGCAGCCCCCCAGATAACACTGAAGCTTTCTTT.

The rearrangement links TRBV6-1 to TRBJ1-1; the D is unclear. This CDR3 comprises 13 residues. The germline V and J ends were trimmed by 4 bases and 7 bases, with 13 bases remaining between them. Germline CDR1 and CDR2: MNHNS and SASEGT. The CDR3 protein is CASSVSLPNEAFF. As DNA, the CDR3 is TGTGCCAGCAGTGTATCACTCCCGAATGAAGCTTTCTTT.

In the case of this clonotype: It may be a read error: a sequence one base away is much more abundant. V usage is TRBV9 and J usage is TRBJ2-1; the D call may be TRBD1 or TRBD2 (5 bases each). Between the trimmed V and J ends, which lost 4 bases and 8 bases, there was a span of 16 bases. Germline-derived CDR1 and CDR2 are SGDLS and YYNGEE. This CDR3 has 14 amino acids. CDR3 coding DNA: TGTGCCAGCAGCCTATCCGGGGCCGTGGATGAGCAGTTCTTC. This codes for CASSLSGAVDEQFF. Combining the CDR3 with reference TRBV9 and TRBJ2-1 gives the whole variable domain DSGVTQTPKHLITATGQRVTLRCSPRSGDLSVYWYQQSLDQGLQFLIQYYNGEERAKGNILERFSAQQFPDLHSELNLSSLELGDSALYFCASSLSGAVDEQFFGPGTRLTVL.

This clonotype came up a few times. The chain employs TRBV7-9 and TRBJ1-5; D call uncertain. The V and J ends lost 5 bases and 0 bases respectively, with 14 bases between them. Germline V gene sequence: CDR1 SEHNR, CDR2 FQNEAQ (reference sequence). This CDR3 is 16 amino acids long. The CDR3 reads CASSPFDSFSNQPQHF. The CDR3 DNA reads TGTGCCAGCAGCCCCTTCGACTCCTTTAGCAATCAGCCCCAGCATTTT.

This clonotype was observed a few times. The chain uses TRBV9 and TRBJ2-1, with 11 bases fitting TRBD2. Germline V gene data show CDR1 as SGDLS and CDR2 as YYNGEE. This CDR3 spans 15 amino acids. The ends lost 4 bases at V and 7 bases at J; junction bases unmatched: 7. DNA of the CDR3: TGTGCCAGCAGCCCCTCGGGACTAGCGGCAAATGAGCAGTTCTTC. As protein: CASSPSGLAANEQFF.

This clonotype was seen many times. The chain links TRBV4-3 to TRBJ2-7; D gene ambiguous. The CDR3 covers 15 residues. Between the trimmed V and J ends, which lost 2 bases and 4 bases, there was a span of 15 bases. Per germline, CDR1 LGHNA and CDR2 YSLEER. CDR3 bases: TGCGCCAGCAGCCAAAGTACCCAGCTTTCGTACGAGCAGTACTTC. It is translated as CASSQSTQLSYEQYF.

This clonotype was detected only a few times. This chain connects TRBV27 to TRBJ2-1; perhaps TRBD2 as D (6 bases). Trimming pared 6 bases from V and 3 bases from J, leaving 21 bases between. Germline CDR1 reads MNHEY; CDR2 reads SMNVEV (reference sequence). This CDR3 is built from 17 residues. CDR3 loop: CASRNLVLGEVYNEQFF. CDR3 sequence (DNA): TGTGCCAGCAGAAATTTAGTTTTGGGGGAGGTCTACAATGAGCAGTTCTTC.

This clonotype was observed a handful of times. This rearrangement joins TRBV12-3 or TRBV12-4 to TRBJ2-5; D perhaps matches TRBD1 (7 bases). The V gene lost 10 bases and the J gene lost 3 bases, with 15 bases spanning the gap. This CDR3 comprises 13 residues. The chain's CDR3 is CAIEDREEETQYF. The CDR3 DNA is TGTGCCATCGAAGACAGGGAGGAAGAGACCCAGTACTTC.

At least ten counts were recorded for this clonotype. The genes are TRBV5-1 and TRBJ2-3, with TRBD2 identical over 8 bases. Per germline, CDR1 SGHRS and CDR2 YFSETQ. This CDR3 contains 15 residues. Trimming took 2 bases from V and 4 from J; bases not matched to a gene: 6. The CDR3 region has the DNA TGCGCCAGCAGCTTAGGCAAAGCGGGAGCAGATACGCAGTATTTT. This encodes CASSLGKAGADTQYF.

This clonotype was detected ten times or more. The rearrangement joins TRBV6-8 to TRBJ2-2; D remains ambiguous. Germline CDR1 and CDR2: MNHGY and SAAAGT. The CDR3 runs to 14 residues. V dropped 5 bases and J dropped 8 bases, with 15 bases sitting between them. CDR3: CASSPTSGPGELFF. CDR3 DNA sequence: TGTGCCAGCAGTCCAACCTCCGGACCGGGGGAGCTGTTTTTT.